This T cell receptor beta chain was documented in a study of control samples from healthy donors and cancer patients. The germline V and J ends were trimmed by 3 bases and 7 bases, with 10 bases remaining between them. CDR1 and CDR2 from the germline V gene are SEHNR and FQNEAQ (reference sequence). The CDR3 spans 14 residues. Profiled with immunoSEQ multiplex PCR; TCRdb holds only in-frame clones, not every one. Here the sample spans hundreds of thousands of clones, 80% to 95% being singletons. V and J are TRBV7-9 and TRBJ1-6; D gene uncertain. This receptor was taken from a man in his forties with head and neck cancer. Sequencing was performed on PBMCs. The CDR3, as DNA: TGTGCCAGCAGCTTGGGCACAGAGAATTCACCCCTCCACTTT. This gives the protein CASSLGTENSPLHF. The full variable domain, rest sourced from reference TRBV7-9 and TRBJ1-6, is DTGVSQNPRHKITKRGQNVTFRCDPISEHNRLYWYRQTLGQGPEFLTYFQNEAQLEKSRLLSDRFSAERPKGSFSTLEIQRTEQGDSAMYLCASSLGTENSPLHFGNGTRLTVT.